This T cell receptor beta chain is drawn from a study of blood T cells in healthy people across ages. The CDR3 spans 15 residues. Germline CDR1 is MDHEN and CDR2 is SYDVKM. The V end lost 7 bases, the J end lost 4 bases, and 19 bases lay between the germline ends. There were healthy Caucasian individuals from Russia, aged roughly 6 to 90, serving as donors. A second about 6 to 12 cycle PCR used barcoded and J-beta primers. Using its own MiXCR run on the 5' RACE reads, TCRdb lists one record per CDR3 protein. Seen here are 1.5 million to 2 million distinct CDR3 sequences, roughly 49% observed once, and the top ten hold approximately 2.1%.

This chain links TRBV28 with TRBJ1-2; TRBD1 might be the D (5 bases). The TCR was taken from a woman aged 40 to 55 in good health. Material: blood. CDR3 nucleotide sequence: TGTGCCAGCAATGTTCGGGGACCTCAGGGCTATGGCTACACCTTC. Residues: CASNVRGPQGYGYTF.